These 20 T cell receptor beta chains share one sample of origin, sequenced in a study of blood T cells in healthy people across ages. A sample-barcoded 5' primer and a J-beta primer mix were used in a second PCR of roughly 7 to 11 cycles. TCRdb fed the 5' RACE reads into MiXCR, producing one record per CDR3 protein. The sample has 800,000 or so distinct CDR3 sequences; roughly 25% are singletons. The data were also submitted as part of a second study, on T cells of mothers and their children.

Input material: blood. The receptors stem from a boy aged 5-17 years in good health.

This clonotype was seen only a few times. The chain carries TRBV4-1 and TRBJ2-1; D gene unclear. The assigned J gene may be wrong: the sequence end matches TRBJ2-7 better. Germline V gives CDR1 MGHRA, CDR2 YSYEKL. This CDR3 contains 18 residues. CDR3 sequence (DNA): TGCGCCAGCAGCCAAGAAGGGATCCTTTCGTTTGGGTCCTACGAGCAGTACTTC. This sequence encodes CASSQEGILSFGSYEQYF.

This clonotype was seen more than once but under ten times. V and J are TRBV5-1 and TRBJ2-7; TRBD2 matches 15 bases. With 5 bases clipped from V and 0 bases from J, the junction kept 6 bases outside the gene matches. The CDR3 runs 17 residues. Germline assignment: CDR1 SGHRS and CDR2 YFSETQ. The CDR3 DNA reads as TGCGCCAGCAGACCCGGACTAGCGGGAGGGAGCTCCTACGAGCAGTACTTC. Translating gives CASRPGLAGGSSYEQYF.

This clonotype was seen a few times. V is TRBV4-1 and J is TRBJ2-3; D ambiguous. The germline V and J ends were trimmed by 0 bases and 7 bases, with 5 bases remaining between them. This CDR3 is built from 12 residues. Germline-derived CDR1 and CDR2 are MGHRA and YSYEKL. The CDR3 reads CASSQEYNTQYF. The CDR3, as DNA: TGCGCCAGCAGCCAAGAGTATAATACGCAGTATTTT.

This clonotype was seen a handful of times. The CDR3 sequence is CASSALLGRETGELFF. The DNA for the CDR3 is TGTGCCAGCAGCGCCCTCTTGGGGCGCGAGACCGGGGAGCTGTTTTTT. The V and J genes are TRBV7-6 and TRBJ2-2; D is possibly TRBD1 (5 bases). This CDR3 contains 16 residues. Germline CDR1 and CDR2: SGHVS and FNYEAQ. V was pared by 5 bases and J by 5 bases, with 18 bases between.

On this clonotype: The CDR3 carries no conserved terminal phenylalanine or tryptophan, so it likely arises from a read error. The chain's CDR3 is CASSRAPPNTEAFI. CDR3 nucleotide sequence: TGCGCCAGCAGCCGTGCACCCCCGAACACTGAAGCTTTCATT. The chain combines TRBV5-1 with TRBJ1-1; D remains unclear. The CDR3 is 14 amino acids. The V end was cut by 4 bases, the J end by 1 base, with 11 bases between. Germline-derived CDR1 and CDR2 are SGHRS and YFSETQ.

This sequence joins TRBV7-8 and TRBJ2-5; D is perhaps TRBD1 (5 bases). The DNA matches TRBJ2-7 better at its end, which makes the J call doubtful. The CDR3 consists of 15 residues. Germline V gene data show CDR1 as SGHVS and CDR2 as FQNEAQ. This CDR3 is CASSAQGHSLDEQYF. The CDR3 bases are TGTGCCAGCAGCGCTCAGGGTCACAGCCTCGACGAGCAGTACTTC.

The chain couples TRBV30 to TRBJ1-1; D is undetermined. The V and J ends lost 0 bases and 0 bases respectively, with 8 bases between them. Germline V gene sequence: CDR1 GTSNPN, CDR2 SVGIG (reference sequence). The length of the CDR3 is 14 residues. CDR3 loop: CAWSVNGLNTEAFF. As DNA, the CDR3 is TGTGCCTGGAGTGTCAACGGATTGAACACTGAAGCTTTCTTT. Complete variable domain (other parts from reference TRBV30 and TRBJ1-1): SQTIHQWPATLVQPVGSPLSLECTVEGTSNPNLYWYRQAAGRGLQLLFYSVGIGQISSEVPQNLSASRPQDRQFILSSKKLLLSDSGFYLCAWSVNGLNTEAFFGQGTRLTVV.

A few counts support this clonotype. The gene calls are TRBV12-3 or TRBV12-4 and TRBJ1-1; D not resolved. V lost 0 bases and J 0 bases, leaving 14 bases between the germline ends. The CDR3 spans 17 residues. The CDR3 loop reads CASSLAGQSSVNTEAFF. The CDR3 DNA reads TGTGCCAGCAGTTTAGCGGGTCAGTCAAGCGTGAACACTGAAGCTTTCTTT.

This clonotype was counted only a few times. CDR3 sequence reads: CASSIYRPGGYGYTF. The CDR3 DNA follows: TGTGCCAGTAGTATCTACAGGCCCGGCGGCTATGGCTACACCTTC. This chain links TRBV19 with TRBJ1-2; the D gene is possibly TRBD1 (5 bases). Germline V gene lookup returns CDR1 LNHDA and CDR2 SQIVND (reference sequence). The CDR3 covers 15 residues. Trimming removed 3 bases at V and 4 bases at J, with 15 bases between.

V gene TRBV28 combines with J gene TRBJ2-7, with unresolved D. V lost 5 bases and J 2 bases, leaving 13 bases between the germline ends. In germline, CDR1 is MDHEN, CDR2 SYDVKM. This CDR3 has 14 residues. CDR3 coding DNA: TGTGCCAGCAGTCTTTACGTAGTAACCTACGAGCAGTACTTC. This translates into CASSLYVVTYEQYF.

The chain joins TRBV29-1 to TRBJ2-5, with D perhaps being TRBD1 or TRBD2 (7 bases each). The closer fit of TRBJ2-1 to the DNA end suggests the J call may be wrong. Germline assignment: CDR1 SQVTM and CDR2 ANQGSEA. CDR3 size: 14 residues. CDR3 protein: CSVTGQAGDNEQFF. The CDR3 coding sequence is TGCAGCGTCACAGGACAGGCGGGAGACAATGAGCAGTTCTTC.

Notes on this clonotype: At one boundary the junction diverges from the germline segment, which might be a read error. This chain joins TRBV4-3 and TRBJ2-1; TRBD1 matches 8 bases. The CDR3 loop spans 16 amino acids. Germline CDR1 reads LGHNA; CDR2 reads YSLEER. The DNA of the CDR3 is TGCGCCGGCAGCCAGGACCGACAGGGGAGTTTAAATGAGCAGTTCTTC. It is translated as CAGSQDRQGSLNEQFF.

CDR3 loop: CASSPPGAEETQYF. The CDR3 region has the DNA TGTGCCAGCAGCCCCCCGGGGGCTGAAGAGACCCAGTACTTC. The chain couples TRBV11-2 to TRBJ2-5; D assignment may be TRBD1 or TRBD2 (6 bases each). The length of the CDR3 is 14 residues. Germline V lookup: CDR1 SGHAT, CDR2 FQNNGV. Between the trimmed V and J ends, which lost 5 bases and 3 bases, there was a span of 13 bases.

This clonotype was detected many times. The chain employs TRBV6-6 and TRBJ2-7; D is undetermined. Germline-derived CDR1 and CDR2 are MNHNY and SVGAGI (reference sequence). The ends were cut back, 6 bases at V and 2 bases at J, with 8 bases in the middle. CDR3 length equals 12 residues. CDR3 loop: CASSSDPYEQYF. DNA of the CDR3: TGTGCCAGCAGCTCGGACCCCTACGAGCAGTACTTC.

The J gene is TRBJ2-5, the V gene TRBV20-1; D not certain. The assigned J gene may be wrong: the sequence end matches TRBJ2-7 better. This CDR3 comprises 14 residues. Germline loops: CDR1 DFQATT, CDR2 SNEGSKA (reference sequence). CDR3 coding DNA: TGCAGTGCTAGAGTAGGTGGTGTCGCCTACGAGCAGTACTTC. Encoded protein: CSARVGGVAYEQYF.

This clonotype was found a few times. Germline and junction disagree at one end, which may indicate a read error. V and J are TRBV7-7 and TRBJ2-3; weak D call: TRBD2 (5 bases). The germline CDR1 and CDR2 sequences are SSHAT and FNYEAQ (reference sequence). There are 12 residues in the CDR3. The CDR3 DNA follows: TGTGCTAGCAGCCCGGGGATGGATACGCAGTATTTT. This sequence encodes CASSPGMDTQYF.

This chain links TRBV6-5 with TRBJ1-5; 7 nucleotides line up with TRBD1. The CDR3 runs to 13 residues. The germline V gene encodes CDR1 MNHEY and CDR2 SVGAGI. Trimming at V came to 5 bases and at J to 5 bases, leaving 3 bases not matched to a gene. As DNA, the CDR3 is TGTGCCAGCAGTGAAGACAGGGATCAGCCCCAGCATTTT. It is translated as CASSEDRDQPQHF.

This clonotype was detected a few times. This chain connects TRBV28 to TRBJ2-4; D unresolved. Germline CDR1 MDHEN, CDR2 SYDVKM. Between the trimmed V and J ends, which lost 5 bases and 2 bases, there was a span of 19 bases. The CDR3 is 17 residues long. Here the CDR3 reads CASSPRPYTATKNIQYF. The CDR3 DNA sequence: TGTGCCAGCAGTCCGCGGCCCTACACAGCTACCAAAAACATTCAGTACTTC.

The V call is TRBV28, the J call TRBJ2-5, with TRBD1 as a possible D gene (7 bases). The CDR3 is 14 amino acids. Deletions cut 6 bases from V and 11 bases from J, with 22 bases between. The germline V gene has CDR1 MDHEN and CDR2 SYDVKM. CDR3 protein: CASSPGGSRKEQYF. The CDR3 DNA is TGTGCCAGCAGCCCAGGGGGGTCTAGAAAGGAGCAGTACTTC.

This clonotype was counted a few times. The chain links TRBV7-2 to TRBJ1-2; D is uncertain. In germline, CDR1 is SGHTA, CDR2 FQGNSA. The CDR3 sequence is 15 residues long. V lost 5 bases, J lost 2 bases, and 15 bases lay in between. Written as DNA, the CDR3 is TGTGCCAGCAGCCAACAATACTTACAAAACTATGGCTACACCTTC. It encodes CASSQQYLQNYGYTF.